This T cell receptor beta chain was identified during a study of T-cell memory formation after mild COVID-19. Overall study: The TCR clusters were mostly specific to one donor.

Employing constant-segment primers, 5'RACE generated TCR alpha and TCR beta cDNA libraries bearing sample barcodes and UMIs. Via MiXCR, TCRdb re-called the 5' RACE reads, giving one row per CDR3 protein. The sample yields around 340,000 distinct CDR3 sequences, under 15% seen once. The V gene lost 0 bases and the J gene lost 7 bases, with 7 bases spanning the gap. Looked up from germline, CDR1 is SEHNR and CDR2 is FQNEAQ (reference sequence). The CDR3 sequence is 13 residues long. Findings of the study overall: Some responding clones appeared in pre-infection memory, suggesting cross-reactive memory joined. Balance between CD4 and CD8 was seen in clones contracting day 15 to 85, and a CD4+ lean was seen in later expanders.

This clonotype was found a few times. Its antigen is undetermined. The material sequenced was PBMCs or a T cell subset sorted from them (not recorded which). The clonotype was recovered from a man aged 18 to 29 who had mild COVID-19 (a few samples of this study predate the infection). Cell type and time point are not known. The rearrangement uses TRBV7-9 and TRBJ2-1; perhaps TRBD1 as D (5 bases). The CDR3 sequence: CASSLARTNEQFF. DNA of the CDR3: TGTGCCAGCAGCTTAGCCCGGACAAATGAGCAGTTCTTC.